Below are 11 T cell receptor beta chains sequenced from a single sample in a study of blood T cell repertoires in COVID-19. Clones were read by immunoSEQ multiplex PCR, and TCRdb kept only the in-frame ones, dropping some. The sample has approximately 30,000 clones; roughly 91% are singletons. Specimen: peripheral blood. These receptors were taken from a human donor with active COVID-19. The donor label of this sample is uncertain.

To note about this clone: The junction departs from the called germline gene at one end, perhaps through a read error. CDR3 amino acids: CASSLAETGTSGYNEQFF. DNA of the CDR3: TGTGCTAGCAGCTTAGCGGAGACCGGGACTAGCGGATACAATGAGCAGTTCTTC. The gene calls are TRBV7-7 and TRBJ2-1, with 11 bases that match TRBD2. The CDR3 has 18 residues. CDR1 and CDR2 (germline): SSHAT, FNYEAQ (reference sequence).

The CDR3, as DNA: TGCAGCGTTGGGCCAAGGGGGCCCGGGGAGCTGTTTTTT. Translating it yields CSVGPRGPGELFF. The V call is TRBV29-1, the J call TRBJ2-2, with 7 positions matching TRBD1. This CDR3 has 13 amino acids. Germline CDR1 and CDR2: SQVTM and ANQGSEA. J gave up 6 bases and V 4 bases, and 5 bases lay outside the gene matches.

The V gene is TRBV5-1, the J gene TRBJ1-1; 12 bases line up with TRBD1. This CDR3 comprises 16 residues. The trim removed 4 bases at V and 3 bases at J, leaving 7 bases unmatched. The germline V gene encodes CDR1 SGHRS and CDR2 YFSETQ. CDR3 in DNA: TGCGCCAGCAGCCCGGGGACAGGGGGCATTGACACTGAAGCTTTCTTT. It codes for CASSPGTGGIDTEAFF.

The chain recombines TRBV5-4 with TRBJ2-1; TRBD2 matches 7 bases. Germline assignment: CDR1 SGHNT and CDR2 YYREEE (reference sequence). The V and J ends lost 4 bases and 3 bases, in that order; junction bases with no gene match: 10. The CDR3 is made up of 16 amino acids. DNA for the CDR3: TGTGCCAGCAGCCTCGGTGGGGCTAGCGGCTACAATGAGCAGTTCTTC. Translated: CASSLGGASGYNEQFF.

The chain combines TRBV5-1 with TRBJ2-7; 8 bases align to TRBD2. CDR3 length equals 14 residues. Losses at the gene ends were 3 bases for V and 2 bases for J; bases not matched to a gene: 4. CDR1 is SGHRS and CDR2 is YFSETQ in the germline V gene. CDR3 bases: TGCGCCAGCAGCTCGGGGGGGGTCCCCTACGAGCAGTACTTC. It translates to CASSSGGVPYEQYF. Together with reference TRBV5-1 and TRBJ2-7, the CDR3 gives the full variable domain: KAGVTQTPRYLIKTRGQQVTLSCSPISGHRSVSWYQQTPGQGLQFLFEYFSETQRNKGNFPGRFSGRQFSNSRSEMNVSTLELGDSALYLCASSSGGVPYEQYFGPGTRLTVT.

The chain is built from TRBV27 and TRBJ1-1, with D hard to call. Germline CDR1 is MNHEY and CDR2 is SMNVEV (reference sequence). CDR3 length equals 14 residues. Trimming took 0 bases from V and 2 from J, leaving 7 bases between them. The CDR3 nucleotides read TGTGCCAGCAGTTTATCCATTAGAAACACTGAAGCTTTCTTT. Its translation is CASSLSIRNTEAFF.

V and J are TRBV5-8 and TRBJ2-7; 7 bases match TRBD1. Trimming at V came to 3 bases and at J to 2 bases, leaving 2 bases not matched to a gene. The CDR3 sequence is 13 residues long. Germline assignment: CDR1 SGHTS and CDR2 YDEGEE. This CDR3 reads CASSSQGAYEQYF. Here the CDR3 DNA reads TGTGCCAGCAGCTCCCAGGGGGCCTACGAGCAGTACTTC.

This clone was seen just once. The chain employs TRBV9 and TRBJ1-4; D may be TRBD1 (6 bases). The V end lost 3 bases, the J end lost 2 bases, and 14 bases lay between the germline ends. Per germline, CDR1 SGDLS and CDR2 YYNGEE. This CDR3 has 16 amino acids. CDR3 sequence: CASSAHFGQTNEKLFF. The CDR3 DNA reads as TGTGCCAGCAGCGCCCACTTCGGACAGACTAATGAAAAACTGTTTTTT.

The CDR3 nucleotides are TGTGCCAGCTCACCACGACTTCAGACAGGATACTCTGGAAACACCATATATTTT. It yields the protein CASSPRLQTGYSGNTIYF. This chain connects TRBV18 to TRBJ1-3; TRBD1 might be the D (6 bases). CDR3 length: 18 amino acids. Trimming left V 1 base short and J 0 bases short, with 16 bases between. CDR1 is KGHSH, CDR2 LQKENI, per germline.

This clone has a single count. The chain couples TRBV6-5 to TRBJ1-3, with TRBD1 as a possible D gene (6 bases). Germline-derived CDR1 and CDR2 are MNHEY and SVGAGI. There are 14 residues in the CDR3. Trimming removed 10 bases from V and 0 bases from J, with 13 bases in between. DNA for the CDR3: TGTGCCACCCGGGACACCTACTCTGGAAACACCATATATTTT. It translates to CATRDTYSGNTIYF.

The chain recombines TRBV30 with TRBJ2-1; the match to TRBD2 covers 8 bases. Per the germline V gene, CDR1 is GTSNPN and CDR2 is SVGIG (reference sequence). The V gene end was trimmed by 4 bases and the J gene end by 7 bases; junction bases not matched to a gene: 9. The CDR3 length is 14 residues. The CDR3 here is CAWTPGLVRNEQFF. CDR3 in DNA: TGTGCCTGGACCCCGGGACTAGTGAGGAATGAGCAGTTCTTC. The variable domain in full, completed from reference TRBV30 and TRBJ2-1, reads SQTIHQWPATLVQPVGSPLSLECTVEGTSNPNLYWYRQAAGRGLQLLFYSVGIGQISSEVPQNLSASRPQDRQFILSSKKLLLSDSGFYLCAWTPGLVRNEQFFGPGTRLTVL.